This T cell receptor (beta chain) stems from a study of T cell repertoires in cytomegalovirus infection. Germline loops: CDR1 MNHEY, CDR2 SMNVEV (reference sequence). CDR3 size: 14 residues. Concerning this clonotype: What it binds is unknown. Sequence at one end of the junction differs from germline and may be a read error.

TCRdb used MiXCR to reprocess the reads, holding one entry per CDR3 protein. The profile shows about 890,000 distinct CDR3 sequences, more than 25% of them singletons. This sequence originates from a human donor in good health (CMV status not recorded). Some clones in this sample may be carry-over from other donors' samples. V gene TRBV27 combines with J gene TRBJ2-2; perhaps D is TRBD1 or TRBD2 (5 bases each). The material was cultured CD8+ T cells from PBMCs, obtained from culture after CMV antigen stimulation. CDR3 in amino acids: CVSSWGSHTGELFF. CDR3 bases: TGTGTCAGCAGTTGGGGGTCGCACACCGGGGAGCTGTTTTTT.